This TCR beta chain comes out of a study of cytomegalovirus exposure and HLA in healthy donors. While the first cohort had 700 or so subjects, the donors belonged to the separate validation cohort of roughly 130 subjects. The germline V gene encodes CDR1 MNHNS and CDR2 SASEGT. The CDR3 is 18 amino acids. V dropped 2 bases and J dropped 2; count of bases not matched to a gene: 8. Data came from immunoSEQ multiplex PCR; TCRdb stores just in-frame clones and leaves some out. The sample gives 110,000 or so clones, approximately 85% of which show up once; about 3% is in the top ten. The specimen was PBMCs. The chain is built from TRBV6-1 and TRBJ2-3, with 12 bases fitting TRBD2. The clonotype was recovered from a woman aged 18-29 years in good health and CMV-seronegative. CDR3 residues: CASSELLTSGGITDTQYF. The DNA of the CDR3 is TGTGCCAGCAGTGAACTTTTAACTAGCGGGGGGATCACAGATACGCAGTATTTT.